The TCR beta chain under discussion was sequenced for a study of blood T cell repertoires in COVID-19. The germline CDR1 and CDR2 sequences are LNHDA and SQIVND (reference sequence). CDR3 size: 19 residues. V lost 4 bases to trimming and J lost 2 bases, with 26 bases between them. Profiling relied on immunoSEQ multiplex PCR, and the TCRdb table lists in-frame clones only, not all of them. Of some 320,000 clones in the sample, about 89% were seen once. The receptor was derived from a woman in her twenties or thirties who had recovered from COVID-19. The chain is built from TRBV19 and TRBJ1-1; D gene unclear. The sequenced material came from PBMCs or T cells enriched from blood (not recorded which). CDR3 bases: TGTGCCAGTAGTACCACTATCCCCACTTACAACCCTTATAACACTGAAGCTTTCTTT. It specifies CASSTTIPTYNPYNTEAFF.